This T cell receptor (beta chain) was identified in a study of blood T cell repertoires in COVID-19. Measured with immunoSEQ multiplex PCR; TCRdb has only the in-frame clones, and not every one. Among about 260,000 clones, over 80% were seen once, and the ten largest hold 4.6%. The CDR3 extends over 15 amino acids. CDR1 and CDR2 (germline): SQVTM, ANQGSEA. With V trimmed by 4 bases and J by 7 bases, 8 bases remained unmatched. The chain combines TRBV29-1 with TRBJ2-1; TRBD2 agrees at 12 bases. Sequenced sample: peripheral blood. This TCR derives from a man aged 55 to 70 who had recovered from COVID-19. Written as DNA, the CDR3 is TGCAGCGTTGCCCCCGGACTAGCGGGAAGGAATGAGCAGTTCTTC. Its translation: CSVAPGLAGRNEQFF.